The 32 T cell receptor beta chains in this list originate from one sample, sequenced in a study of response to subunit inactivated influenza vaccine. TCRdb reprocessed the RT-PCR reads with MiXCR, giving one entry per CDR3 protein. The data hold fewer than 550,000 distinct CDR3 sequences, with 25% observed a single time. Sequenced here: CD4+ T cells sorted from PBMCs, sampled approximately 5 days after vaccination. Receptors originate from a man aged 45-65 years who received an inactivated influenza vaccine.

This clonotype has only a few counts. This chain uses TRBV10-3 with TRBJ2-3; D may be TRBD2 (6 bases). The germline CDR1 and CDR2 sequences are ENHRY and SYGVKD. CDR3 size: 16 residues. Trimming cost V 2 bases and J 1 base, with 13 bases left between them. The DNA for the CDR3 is TGTGCCATCAGTGAGGACTCGCGGGGCCGCACAGATACGCAGTATTTT. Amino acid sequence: CAISEDSRGRTDTQYF.

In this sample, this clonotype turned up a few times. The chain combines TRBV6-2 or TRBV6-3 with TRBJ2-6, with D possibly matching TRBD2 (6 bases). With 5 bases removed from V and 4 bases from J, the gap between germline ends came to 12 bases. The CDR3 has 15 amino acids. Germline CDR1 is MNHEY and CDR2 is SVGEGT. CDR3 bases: TGTGCCAGCAGTCCCGCGGGGTACGGGGCCAACGTCCTGACTTTC. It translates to CASSPAGYGANVLTF.

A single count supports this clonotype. CDR3 DNA: TGCAGTGCTAGTCTATGGGGGGAGACCCTCTACGAGCAGTACTTC. Amino acid sequence: CSASLWGETLYEQYF. V gene TRBV20-1 combines with J gene TRBJ2-7; maybe TRBD2 (6 bases). Trimming left V 3 bases short and J 3 bases short, with 18 bases between. CDR3 length equals 15 residues. Germline V gene sequence: CDR1 DFQATT, CDR2 SNEGSKA (reference sequence).

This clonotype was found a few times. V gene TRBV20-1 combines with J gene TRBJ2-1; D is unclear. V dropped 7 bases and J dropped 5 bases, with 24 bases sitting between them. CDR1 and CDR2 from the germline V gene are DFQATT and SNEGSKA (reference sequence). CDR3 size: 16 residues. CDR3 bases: TGCAGTGGAGAAAGGCCTGGGTATCACTCAAACAATGAGCAGTTCTTC. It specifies CSGERPGYHSNNEQFF.

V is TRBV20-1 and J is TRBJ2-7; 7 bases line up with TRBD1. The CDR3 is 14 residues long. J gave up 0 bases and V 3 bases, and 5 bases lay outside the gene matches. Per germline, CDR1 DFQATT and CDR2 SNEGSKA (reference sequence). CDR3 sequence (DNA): TGCAGTGCTAGCCCCGGGACAGTCTCCTACGAGCAGTACTTC. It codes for CSASPGTVSYEQYF.

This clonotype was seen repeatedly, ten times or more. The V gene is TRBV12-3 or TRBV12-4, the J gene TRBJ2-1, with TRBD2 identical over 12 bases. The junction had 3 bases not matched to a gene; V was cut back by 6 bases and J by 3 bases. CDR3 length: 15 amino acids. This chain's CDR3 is CASRPLAGGYNEQFF. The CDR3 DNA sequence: TGTGCCAGCAGGCCACTAGCGGGGGGCTACAATGAGCAGTTCTTC.

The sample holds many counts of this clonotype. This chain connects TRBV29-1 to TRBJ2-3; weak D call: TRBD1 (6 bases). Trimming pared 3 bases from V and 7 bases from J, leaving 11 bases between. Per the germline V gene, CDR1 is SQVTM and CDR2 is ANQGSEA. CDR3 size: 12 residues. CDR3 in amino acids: CSVEFGTNTQYF. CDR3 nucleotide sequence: TGCAGCGTTGAGTTTGGGACAAATACGCAGTATTTT.

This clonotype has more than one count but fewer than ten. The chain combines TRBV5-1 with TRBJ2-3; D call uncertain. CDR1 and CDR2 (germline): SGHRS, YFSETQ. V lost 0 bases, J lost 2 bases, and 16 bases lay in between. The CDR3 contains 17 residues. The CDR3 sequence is CASSLALRLVTTDTQYF. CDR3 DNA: TGCGCCAGCAGCTTGGCCTTGAGGCTAGTCACCACAGATACGCAGTATTTT.

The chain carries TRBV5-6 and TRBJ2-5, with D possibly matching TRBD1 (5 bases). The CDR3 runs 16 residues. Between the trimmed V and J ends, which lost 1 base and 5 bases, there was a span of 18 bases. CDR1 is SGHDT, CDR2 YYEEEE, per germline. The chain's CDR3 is CASSLWFGQGWETQYF. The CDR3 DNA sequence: TGTGCCAGCAGCTTGTGGTTTGGGCAGGGCTGGGAGACCCAGTACTTC.

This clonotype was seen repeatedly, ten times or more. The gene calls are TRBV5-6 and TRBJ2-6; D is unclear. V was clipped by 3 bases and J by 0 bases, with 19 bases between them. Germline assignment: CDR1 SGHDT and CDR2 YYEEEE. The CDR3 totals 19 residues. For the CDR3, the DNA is TGTGCCAGCAGCTCCGATGCCCAGATCCTCTTCTCTGGGGCCAACGTCCTGACTTTC. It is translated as CASSSDAQILFSGANVLTF.

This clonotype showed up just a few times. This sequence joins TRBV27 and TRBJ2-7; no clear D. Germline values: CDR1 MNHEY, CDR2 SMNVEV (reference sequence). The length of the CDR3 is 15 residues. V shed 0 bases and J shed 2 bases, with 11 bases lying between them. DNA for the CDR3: TGTGCCAGCAGTTTATCGAGTAACCTAGCCTACGAGCAGTACTTC. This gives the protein CASSLSSNLAYEQYF.

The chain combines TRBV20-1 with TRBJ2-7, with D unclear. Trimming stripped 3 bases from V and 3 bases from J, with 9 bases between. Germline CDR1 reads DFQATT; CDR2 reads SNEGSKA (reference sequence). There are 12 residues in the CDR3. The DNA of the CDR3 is TGCAGTGCTAGTTCTGGTAACTACGAGCAGTACTTC. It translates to CSASSGNYEQYF.

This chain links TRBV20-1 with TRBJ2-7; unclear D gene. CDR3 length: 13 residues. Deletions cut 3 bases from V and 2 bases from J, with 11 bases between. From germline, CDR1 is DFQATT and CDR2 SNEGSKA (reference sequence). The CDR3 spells CSASLFSAYEQYF. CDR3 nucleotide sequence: TGCAGTGCTAGCCTATTCTCAGCCTACGAGCAGTACTTC.

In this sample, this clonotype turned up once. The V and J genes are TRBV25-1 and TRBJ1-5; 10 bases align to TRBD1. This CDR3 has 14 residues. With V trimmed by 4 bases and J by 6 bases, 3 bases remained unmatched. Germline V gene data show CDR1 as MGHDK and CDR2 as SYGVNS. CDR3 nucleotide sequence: TGTGCCAGCAGTGCGACAGGGGGCAGTCAGCCCCAGCATTTT. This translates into CASSATGGSQPQHF.

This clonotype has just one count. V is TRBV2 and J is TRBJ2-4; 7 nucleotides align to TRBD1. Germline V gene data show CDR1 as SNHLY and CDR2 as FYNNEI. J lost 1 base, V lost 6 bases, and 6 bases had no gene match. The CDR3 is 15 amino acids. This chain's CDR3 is CASSPDRAAKNIQYF. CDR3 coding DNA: TGTGCCAGCAGCCCAGACAGGGCCGCCAAAAACATTCAGTACTTC.

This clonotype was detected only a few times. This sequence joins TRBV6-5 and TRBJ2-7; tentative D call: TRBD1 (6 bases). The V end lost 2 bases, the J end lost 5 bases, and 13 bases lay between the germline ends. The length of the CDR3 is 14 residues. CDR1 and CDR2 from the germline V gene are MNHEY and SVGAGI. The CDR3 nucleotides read TGTGCCAGCAGTTACCCCGACAGGTTCCACGAGCAGTACTTC. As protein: CASSYPDRFHEQYF.

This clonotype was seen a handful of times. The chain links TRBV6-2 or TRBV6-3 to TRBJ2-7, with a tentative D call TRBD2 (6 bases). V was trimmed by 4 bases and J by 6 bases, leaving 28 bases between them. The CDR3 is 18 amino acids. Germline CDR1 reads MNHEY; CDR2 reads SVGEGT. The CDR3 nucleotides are TGTGCCAGCAGTTCCCATTTCATTAGGGGAGGTCTCGTCTTCGAGCAGTACTTC. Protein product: CASSSHFIRGGLVFEQYF.

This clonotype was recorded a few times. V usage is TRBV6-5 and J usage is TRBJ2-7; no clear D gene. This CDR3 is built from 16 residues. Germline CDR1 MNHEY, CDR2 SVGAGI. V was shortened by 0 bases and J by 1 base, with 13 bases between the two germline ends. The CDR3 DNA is TGTGCCAGCAGTTACTCGAAGGTTGGCCGATCCTACGAGCAGTACTTC. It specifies CASSYSKVGRSYEQYF.

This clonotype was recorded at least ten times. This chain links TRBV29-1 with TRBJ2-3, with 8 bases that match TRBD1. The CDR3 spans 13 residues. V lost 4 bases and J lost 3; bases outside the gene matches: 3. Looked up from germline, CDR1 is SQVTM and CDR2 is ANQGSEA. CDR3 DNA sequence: TGCAGCGTTGGGAGGACAGGGACAGATACGCAGTATTTT. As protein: CSVGRTGTDTQYF.

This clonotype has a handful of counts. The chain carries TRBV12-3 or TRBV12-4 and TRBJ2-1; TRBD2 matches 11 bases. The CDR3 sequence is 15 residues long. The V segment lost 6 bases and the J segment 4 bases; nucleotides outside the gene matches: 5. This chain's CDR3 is CASRTSGGPYNEQFF. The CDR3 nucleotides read TGTGCCAGCAGAACTAGCGGGGGCCCGTACAATGAGCAGTTCTTC.

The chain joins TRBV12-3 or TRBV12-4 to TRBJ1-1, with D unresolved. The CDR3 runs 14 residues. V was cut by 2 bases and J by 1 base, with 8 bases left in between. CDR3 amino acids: CASSLSSPNTEAFF. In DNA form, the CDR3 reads TGTGCCAGCAGTTTATCTTCTCCGAACACTGAAGCTTTCTTT.

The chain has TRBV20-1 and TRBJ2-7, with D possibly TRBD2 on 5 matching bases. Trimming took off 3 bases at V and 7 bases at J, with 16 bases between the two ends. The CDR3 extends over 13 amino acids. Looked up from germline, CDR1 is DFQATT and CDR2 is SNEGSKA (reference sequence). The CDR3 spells CSARAEPRGEQYF. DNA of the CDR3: TGCAGTGCTAGGGCGGAGCCTCGGGGAGAGCAGTACTTC.

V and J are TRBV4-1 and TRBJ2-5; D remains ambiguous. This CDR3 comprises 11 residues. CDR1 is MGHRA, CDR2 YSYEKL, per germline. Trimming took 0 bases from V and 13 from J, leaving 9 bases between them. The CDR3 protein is CASSQDRRSYF. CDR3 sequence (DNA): TGCGCCAGCAGCCAAGACCGCCGATCGTACTTC.

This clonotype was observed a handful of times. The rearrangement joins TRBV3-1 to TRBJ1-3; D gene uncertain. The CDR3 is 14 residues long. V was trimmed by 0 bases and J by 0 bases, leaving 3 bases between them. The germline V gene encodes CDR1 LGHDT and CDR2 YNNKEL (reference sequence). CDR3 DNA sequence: TGTGCCAGCAGCCAAGACAGCTCTGGAAACACCATATATTTT. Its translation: CASSQDSSGNTIYF.

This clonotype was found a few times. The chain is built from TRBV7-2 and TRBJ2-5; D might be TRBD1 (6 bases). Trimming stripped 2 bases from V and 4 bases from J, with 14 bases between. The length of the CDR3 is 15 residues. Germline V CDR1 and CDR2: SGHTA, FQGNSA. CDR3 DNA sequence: TGTGCCAGCAGCTTAACAGGGATTAAAACAGAGACCCAGTACTTC. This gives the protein CASSLTGIKTETQYF.

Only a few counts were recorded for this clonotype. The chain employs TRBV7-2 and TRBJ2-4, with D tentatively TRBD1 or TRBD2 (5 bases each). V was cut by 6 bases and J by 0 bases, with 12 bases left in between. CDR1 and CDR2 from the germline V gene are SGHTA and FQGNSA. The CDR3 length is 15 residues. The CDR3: CASRGDVGAKNIQYF. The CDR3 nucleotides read TGTGCCAGCAGAGGGGACGTGGGAGCCAAAAACATTCAGTACTTC.

The chain's CDR3 is CASSTKTNTEAFF. In DNA form, the CDR3 reads TGTGCCAGCAGCACAAAAACGAACACTGAAGCTTTCTTT. The V and J genes are TRBV11-2 and TRBJ1-1; D is ambiguous. Trimming took 5 bases from V and 1 from J, leaving 8 bases between them. Germline V gene sequence: CDR1 SGHAT, CDR2 FQNNGV. The CDR3 covers 13 residues.

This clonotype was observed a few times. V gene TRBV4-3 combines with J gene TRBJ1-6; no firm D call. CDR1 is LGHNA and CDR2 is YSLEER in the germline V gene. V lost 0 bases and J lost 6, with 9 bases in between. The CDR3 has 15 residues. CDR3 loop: CASSQEGRANSPLHF. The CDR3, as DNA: TGCGCCAGCAGCCAAGAAGGGCGAGCTAATTCACCCCTCCACTTT.

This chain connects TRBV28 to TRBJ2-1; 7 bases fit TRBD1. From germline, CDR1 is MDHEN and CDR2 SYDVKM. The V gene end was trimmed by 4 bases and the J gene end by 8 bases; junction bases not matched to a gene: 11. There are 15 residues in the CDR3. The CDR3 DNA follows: TGTGCCAGCAGTTCGGCATCGGGACAGATCTATGAGCAGTTCTTC. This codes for CASSSASGQIYEQFF.

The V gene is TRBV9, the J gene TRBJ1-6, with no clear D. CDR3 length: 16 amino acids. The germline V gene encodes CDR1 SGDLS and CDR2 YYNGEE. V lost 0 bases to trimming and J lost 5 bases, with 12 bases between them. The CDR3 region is CASSVGPTEHNSPLHF. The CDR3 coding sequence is TGTGCCAGCAGCGTAGGGCCCACAGAGCATAATTCACCCCTCCACTTT. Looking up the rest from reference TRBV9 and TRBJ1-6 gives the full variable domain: DSGVTQTPKHLITATGQRVTLRCSPRSGDLSVYWYQQSLDQGLQFLIQYYNGEERAKGNILERFSAQQFPDLHSELNLSSLELGDSALYFCASSVGPTEHNSPLHFGNGTRLTVT.

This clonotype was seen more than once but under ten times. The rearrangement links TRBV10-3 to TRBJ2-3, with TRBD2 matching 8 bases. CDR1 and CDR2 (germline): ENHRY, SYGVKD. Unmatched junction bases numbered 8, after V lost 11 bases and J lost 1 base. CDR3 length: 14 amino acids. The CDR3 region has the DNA TGTGCCGCGACCCCAGCGGGGGGCACAGATACGCAGTATTTT. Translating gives CAATPAGGTDTQYF.

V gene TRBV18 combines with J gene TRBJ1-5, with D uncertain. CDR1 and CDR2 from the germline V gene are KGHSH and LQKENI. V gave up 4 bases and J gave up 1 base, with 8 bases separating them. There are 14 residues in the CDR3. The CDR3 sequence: CASSRGESNQPQHF. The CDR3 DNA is TGTGCCAGCTCACGCGGGGAAAGCAATCAGCCCCAGCATTTT.